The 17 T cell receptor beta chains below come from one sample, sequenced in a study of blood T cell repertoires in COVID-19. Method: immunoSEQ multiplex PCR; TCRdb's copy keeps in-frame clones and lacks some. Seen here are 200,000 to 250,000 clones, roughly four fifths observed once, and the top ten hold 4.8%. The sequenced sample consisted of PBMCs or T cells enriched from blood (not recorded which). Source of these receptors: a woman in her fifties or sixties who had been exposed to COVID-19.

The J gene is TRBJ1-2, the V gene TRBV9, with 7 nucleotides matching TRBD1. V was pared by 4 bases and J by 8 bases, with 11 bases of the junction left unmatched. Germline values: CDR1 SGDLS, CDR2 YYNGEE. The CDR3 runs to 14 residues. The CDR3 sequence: CASSYLRDSGGYTF. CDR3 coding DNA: TGTGCCAGCAGCTACCTCCGGGACAGTGGGGGCTACACCTTC.

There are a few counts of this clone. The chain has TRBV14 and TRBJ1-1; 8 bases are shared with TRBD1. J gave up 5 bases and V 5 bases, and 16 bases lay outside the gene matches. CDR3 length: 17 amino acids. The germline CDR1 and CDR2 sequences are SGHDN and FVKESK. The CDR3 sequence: CASSEAAGGRRQTEAFF. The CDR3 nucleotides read TGTGCCAGCAGCGAAGCGGCAGGGGGCAGGAGACAAACTGAAGCTTTCTTT.

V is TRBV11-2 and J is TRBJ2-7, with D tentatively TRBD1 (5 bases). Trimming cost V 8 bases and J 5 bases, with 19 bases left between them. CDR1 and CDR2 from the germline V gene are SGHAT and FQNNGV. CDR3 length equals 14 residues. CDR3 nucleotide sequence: TGTGCCAGCGGTACAGGACGGATTAAGCACGAGCAGTACTTC. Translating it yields CASGTGRIKHEQYF.

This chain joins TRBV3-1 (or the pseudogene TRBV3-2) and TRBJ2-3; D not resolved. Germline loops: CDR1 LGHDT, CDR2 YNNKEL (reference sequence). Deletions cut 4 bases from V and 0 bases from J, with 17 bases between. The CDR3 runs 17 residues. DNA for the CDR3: TGTGCCAGCAGCCCCCGACCGATTGACAAGAGCACAGATACGCAGTATTTT. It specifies CASSPRPIDKSTDTQYF.

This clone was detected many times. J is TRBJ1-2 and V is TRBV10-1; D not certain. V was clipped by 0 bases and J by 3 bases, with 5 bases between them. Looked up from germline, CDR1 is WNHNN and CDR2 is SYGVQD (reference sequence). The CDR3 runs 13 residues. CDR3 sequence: CASSESRDYGYTF. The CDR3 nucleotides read TGCGCCAGCAGTGAGTCGCGGGACTATGGCTACACCTTC.

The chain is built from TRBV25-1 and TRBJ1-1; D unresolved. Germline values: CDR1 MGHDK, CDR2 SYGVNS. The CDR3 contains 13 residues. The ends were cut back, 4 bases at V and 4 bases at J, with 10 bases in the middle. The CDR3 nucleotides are TGTGCCAGCAGTGCAGTTGGGAGCACTGAAGCTTTCTTT. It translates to CASSAVGSTEAFF.

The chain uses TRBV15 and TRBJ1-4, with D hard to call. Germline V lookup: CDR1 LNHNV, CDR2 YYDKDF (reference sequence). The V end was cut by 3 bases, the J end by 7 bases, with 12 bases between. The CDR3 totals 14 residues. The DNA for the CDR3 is TGTGCCACCAGCAGCCCGATAGGGAGTGAAAAACTGTTTTTT. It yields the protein CATSSPIGSEKLFF.

DNA of the CDR3: TGCGCCAGCAGCCAAGGGGTCGGGAGTGACTATGGCTACACCTTC. Protein sequence: CASSQGVGSDYGYTF. The chain combines TRBV4-3 with TRBJ1-2; D unclear. Trimming shortened V by 1 base and J by 3 bases, and 12 bases separated the two germline ends. CDR1 is LGHNA, CDR2 YSLEER, per germline. The CDR3 length is 15 residues.

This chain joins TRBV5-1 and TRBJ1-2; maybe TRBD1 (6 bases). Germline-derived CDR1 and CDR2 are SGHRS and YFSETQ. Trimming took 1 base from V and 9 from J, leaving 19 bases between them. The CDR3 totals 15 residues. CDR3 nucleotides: TGCGCCAGCAGCTTGCTGGACAGCACCCCTACCCGCTACACCTTC. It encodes CASSLLDSTPTRYTF.

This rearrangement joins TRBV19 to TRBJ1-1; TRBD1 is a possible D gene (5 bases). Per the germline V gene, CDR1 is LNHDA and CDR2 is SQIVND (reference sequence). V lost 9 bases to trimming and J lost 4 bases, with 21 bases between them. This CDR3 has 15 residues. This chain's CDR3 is CASQGAGGYSTEAFF. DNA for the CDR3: TGTGCCAGCCAAGGGGCGGGGGGGTACTCCACTGAAGCTTTCTTT. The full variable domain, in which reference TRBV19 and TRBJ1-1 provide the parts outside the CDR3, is DGGITQSPKYLFRKEGQNVTLSCEQNLNHDAMYWYRQDPGQGLRLIYYSQIVNDFQKGDIAEGYSVSREKKESFPLTVTSAQKNPTAFYLCASQGAGGYSTEAFFGQGTRLTVV.

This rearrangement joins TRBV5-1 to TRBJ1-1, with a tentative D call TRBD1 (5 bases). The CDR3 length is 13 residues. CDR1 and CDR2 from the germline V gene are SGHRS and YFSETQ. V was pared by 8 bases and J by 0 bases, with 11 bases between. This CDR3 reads CASKGQVNTEAFF. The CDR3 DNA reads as TGCGCCAGTAAAGGACAAGTGAACACTGAAGCTTTCTTT.

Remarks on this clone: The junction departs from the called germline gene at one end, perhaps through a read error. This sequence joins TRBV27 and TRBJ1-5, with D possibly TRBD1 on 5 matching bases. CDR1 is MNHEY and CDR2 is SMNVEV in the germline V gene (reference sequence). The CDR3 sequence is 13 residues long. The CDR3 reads CASSLASGPPQHF. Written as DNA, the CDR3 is TGCGCCAGCAGTTTAGCCTCAGGGCCGCCCCAGCATTTT.

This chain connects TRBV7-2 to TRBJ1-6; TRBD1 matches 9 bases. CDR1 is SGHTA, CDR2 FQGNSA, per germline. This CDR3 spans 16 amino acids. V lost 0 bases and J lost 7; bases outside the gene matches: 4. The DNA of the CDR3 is TGTGCCAGCAGCTTAGCGGTGACAGGGGGGAATTCACCCCTCCACTTT. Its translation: CASSLAVTGGNSPLHF.

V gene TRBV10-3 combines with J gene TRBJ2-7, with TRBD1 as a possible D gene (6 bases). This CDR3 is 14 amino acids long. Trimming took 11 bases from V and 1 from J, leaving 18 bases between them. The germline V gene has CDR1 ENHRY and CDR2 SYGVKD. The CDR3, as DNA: TGTGCCTCTGGCCGGGACAACCTATCCTACGAGCAGTACTTC. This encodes CASGRDNLSYEQYF.

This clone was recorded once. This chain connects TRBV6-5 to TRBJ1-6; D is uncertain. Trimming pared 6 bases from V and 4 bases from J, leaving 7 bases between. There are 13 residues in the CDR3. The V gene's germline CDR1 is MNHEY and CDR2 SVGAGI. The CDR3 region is CASRGHYNSPLHF. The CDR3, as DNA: TGTGCCAGCAGGGGCCATTATAATTCACCCCTCCACTTT.

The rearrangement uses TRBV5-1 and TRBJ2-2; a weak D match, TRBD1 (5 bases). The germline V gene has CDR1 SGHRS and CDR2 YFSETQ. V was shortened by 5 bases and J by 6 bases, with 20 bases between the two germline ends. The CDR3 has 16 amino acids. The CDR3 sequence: CASSHRGRDSAGELFF. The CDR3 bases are TGCGCCAGCAGTCATAGAGGCAGGGATAGTGCCGGGGAGCTGTTTTTT.

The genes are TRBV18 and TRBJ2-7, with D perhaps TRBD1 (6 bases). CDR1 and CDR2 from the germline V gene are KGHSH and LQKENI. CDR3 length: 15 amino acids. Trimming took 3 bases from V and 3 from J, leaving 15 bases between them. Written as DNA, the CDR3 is TGTGCCAGCTCACCGAGTGCAGGGACAAACTACGAGCAGTACTTC. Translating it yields CASSPSAGTNYEQYF.